The 3 T cell receptor beta chains presented below share a single source sample, sequenced in a study of OX40 agonist ivuxolimab in advanced cancers. Some clones are missing from TCRdb's copy, which holds only in-frame ones; the method was immunoSEQ multiplex PCR. The table has fewer than 25,000 clones, approximately 88% seen once. Source: CD4+ or CD8+ T cells sorted from blood, taken in a trial of the OX40 agonist ivuxolimab. These receptors came from an adult with an advanced solid tumor such as melanoma, head and neck, liver or kidney cancer.

This clone is termed medium-sized. The J gene is TRBJ2-2, the V gene TRBV6-4; D gene ambiguous. Germline-derived CDR1 and CDR2 are MRHNA and SNTAGT. V lost 0 bases and J 4 bases, leaving 6 bases between the germline ends. This CDR3 spans 14 amino acids. The CDR3 DNA sequence: TGTGCCAGCAGTGACTCGAGAGTCACCGGGGAGCTGTTTTTT. Protein sequence: CASSDSRVTGELFF.

The chain's CDR3 is CASSPGGPSTNEKLFF. CDR3 in DNA: TGCGCCAGCAGTCCGGGAGGCCCCTCAACTAATGAAAAACTGTTTTTT. The chain uses TRBV5-1 and TRBJ1-4; D is uncertain. From germline, CDR1 is SGHRS and CDR2 YFSETQ. Trimming stripped 5 bases from V and 0 bases from J, with 14 bases between. CDR3 length equals 16 residues.

The rearrangement joins TRBV10-1 to TRBJ2-1; D call uncertain. V was trimmed by 3 bases and J by 5 bases, leaving 14 bases between them. CDR1 and CDR2 from the germline V gene are WNHNN and SYGVQD (reference sequence). The CDR3 covers 15 residues. This CDR3 is CASSDTESRNNEQFF. The CDR3 DNA sequence: TGCGCCAGCAGTGATACAGAATCACGTAACAATGAGCAGTTCTTC.